This T cell receptor beta chain was documented in a study of vaccination effects on CD4 cells after COVID-19. Across the whole study: Participants were vaccinated with two doses of either the BNT162b2 or mRNA-1273 vaccine.

Sequencing was preceded by expansion of antigen-specific CD4+ T cells with viral peptide pools in the ViraFEST assay. Having been cultured for under twelve days, the cells underwent CD4+ T cell isolation. Nobody among the vaccine recipients had prior SARS-CoV-2 infection (nucleocapsid antibodies were negative). Wells of around 2 million PBMC each were grown with 7.5 to 10 IU/ml IL-2 and approximately 10 ug/ml peptides. Half-medium exchanges with IL-2 medium took place on days 3 and 7. Findings of the study overall: In healthy vaccinees, only 1 of 255 vaccine-induced clones cross-reacted with common cold coronaviruses.

For this clone: Its cognate antigen is unknown.

Clones were read by immunoSEQ multiplex PCR, and TCRdb kept only the in-frame ones, dropping some. Found here are roughly 45,000 clones, around 80% of them singletons; the top ten hold more than 10%. The TCR comes from a human donor who received a COVID-19 vaccine. This sample comprised CD4+ T cells from PBMCs cultured with SARS-CoV-2 spike peptides, obtained before COVID-19 vaccination.

The CDR3, as DNA: TGTGCCAGTGCTCCGGTGGGCAGGGGGTTTCTCAATGAGCAGTTCTTC. Amino acid sequence: CASAPVGRGFLNEQFF. The chain is built from TRBV19 and TRBJ2-1; 7 nucleotides line up with TRBD1. There are 16 residues in the CDR3. Germline CDR1 is LNHDA and CDR2 is SQIVND (reference sequence). The V and J ends lost 8 bases and 6 bases, in that order; junction bases with no gene match: 16.